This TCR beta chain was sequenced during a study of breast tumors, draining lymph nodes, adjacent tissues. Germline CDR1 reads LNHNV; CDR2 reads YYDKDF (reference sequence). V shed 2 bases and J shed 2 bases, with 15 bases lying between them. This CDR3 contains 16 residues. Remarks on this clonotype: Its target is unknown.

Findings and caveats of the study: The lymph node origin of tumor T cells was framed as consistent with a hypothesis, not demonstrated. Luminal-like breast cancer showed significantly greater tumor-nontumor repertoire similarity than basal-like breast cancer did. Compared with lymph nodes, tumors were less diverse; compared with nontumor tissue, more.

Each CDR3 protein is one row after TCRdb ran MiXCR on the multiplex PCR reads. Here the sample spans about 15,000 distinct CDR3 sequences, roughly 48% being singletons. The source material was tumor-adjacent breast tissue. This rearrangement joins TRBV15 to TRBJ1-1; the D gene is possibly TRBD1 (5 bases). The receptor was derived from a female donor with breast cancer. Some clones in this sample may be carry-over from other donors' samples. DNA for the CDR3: TGTGCCACCAGCAGAAACCGTAGAGGGGTCAACACTGAAGCTTTCTTT. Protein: CATSRNRRGVNTEAFF. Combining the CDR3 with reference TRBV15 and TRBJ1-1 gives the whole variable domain DAMVIQNPRYQVTQFGKPVTLSCSQTLNHNVMYWYQQKSSQAPKLLFHYYDKDFNNEADTPDNFQSRRPNTSFCFLDIRSPGLGDTAMYLCATSRNRRGVNTEAFFGQGTRLTVV.